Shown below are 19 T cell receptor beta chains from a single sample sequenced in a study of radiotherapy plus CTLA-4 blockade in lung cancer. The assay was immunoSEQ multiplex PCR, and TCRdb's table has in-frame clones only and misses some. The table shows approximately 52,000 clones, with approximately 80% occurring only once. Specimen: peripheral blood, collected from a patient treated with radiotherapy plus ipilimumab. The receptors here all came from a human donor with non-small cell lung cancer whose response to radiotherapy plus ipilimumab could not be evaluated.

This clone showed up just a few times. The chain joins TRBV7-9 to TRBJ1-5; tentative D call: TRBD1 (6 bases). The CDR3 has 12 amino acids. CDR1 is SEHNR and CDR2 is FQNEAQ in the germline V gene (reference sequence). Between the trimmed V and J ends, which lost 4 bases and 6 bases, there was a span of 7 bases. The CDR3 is CASSSQGQPQHF. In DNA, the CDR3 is TGTGCCAGCAGCTCACAGGGTCAGCCCCAGCATTTT.

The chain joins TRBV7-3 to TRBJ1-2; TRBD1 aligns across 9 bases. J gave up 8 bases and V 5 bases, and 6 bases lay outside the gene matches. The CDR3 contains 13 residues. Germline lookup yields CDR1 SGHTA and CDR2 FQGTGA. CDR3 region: CASSGTGTRGYTF. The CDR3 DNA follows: TGTGCCAGCAGCGGGACAGGGACTCGGGGCTACACCTTC.

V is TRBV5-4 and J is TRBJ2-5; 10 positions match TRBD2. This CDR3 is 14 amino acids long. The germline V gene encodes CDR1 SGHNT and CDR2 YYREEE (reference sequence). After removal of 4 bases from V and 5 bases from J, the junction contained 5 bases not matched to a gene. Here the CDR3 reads CASSPSAGGETQYF. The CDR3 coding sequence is TGTGCCAGCAGCCCGTCAGCGGGAGGGGAGACCCAGTACTTC.

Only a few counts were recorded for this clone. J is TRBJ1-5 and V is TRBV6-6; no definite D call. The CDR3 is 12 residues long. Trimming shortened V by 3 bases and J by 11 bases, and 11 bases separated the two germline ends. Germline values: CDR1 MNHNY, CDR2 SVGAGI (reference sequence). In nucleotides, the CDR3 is TGTGCCAGCAGTTATAACACCCTGGCCCAGCATTTT. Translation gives CASSYNTLAQHF.

CDR3 loop: CASSAGGVPRVPGANVLTF. The CDR3 bases are TGCGCCAGCAGCGCGGGGGGGGTGCCCCGAGTCCCAGGGGCCAACGTCCTGACTTTC. The V and J genes are TRBV5-1 and TRBJ2-6; 9 bases are a match to TRBD2. There are 19 residues in the CDR3. Germline V CDR1 and CDR2: SGHRS, YFSETQ. V shed 4 bases and J 4 bases; nucleotides not matched to a gene: 15.

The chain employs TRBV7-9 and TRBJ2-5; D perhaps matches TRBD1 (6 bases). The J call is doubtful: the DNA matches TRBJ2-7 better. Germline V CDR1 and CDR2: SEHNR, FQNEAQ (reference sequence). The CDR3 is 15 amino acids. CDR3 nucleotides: TGTGCCAGCAGCTCAAATCAGGGGTTTGACCACGAGCAGTACTTC. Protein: CASSSNQGFDHEQYF.

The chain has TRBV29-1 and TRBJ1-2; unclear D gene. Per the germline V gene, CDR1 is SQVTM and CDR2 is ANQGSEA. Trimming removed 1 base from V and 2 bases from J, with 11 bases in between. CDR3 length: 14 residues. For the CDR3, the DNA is TGCAGCGTTGAAGGCGCAGGAACAAACTATGGCTACACCTTC. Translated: CSVEGAGTNYGYTF.

The CDR3 region is CASSVTSGGIQETQYF. CDR3 DNA: TGTGCCAGCAGCGTTACTAGCGGGGGAATCCAAGAGACCCAGTACTTC. This rearrangement joins TRBV9 to TRBJ2-5, with 11 bases matching TRBD2. Germline V gene sequence: CDR1 SGDLS, CDR2 YYNGEE. With 2 bases clipped from V and 1 base from J, the junction kept 4 bases outside the gene matches. There are 16 residues in the CDR3.

In nucleotides, the CDR3 is TGTGCCAGCAGTTTAAGCTTAGGGGGAGGAAACACCATATATTTT. It is translated as CASSLSLGGGNTIYF. The rearrangement uses TRBV6-5 and TRBJ1-3; D may be TRBD1 (6 bases). This CDR3 contains 15 residues. With 4 bases removed from V and 4 bases from J, the gap between germline ends came to 14 bases. Germline V lookup: CDR1 MNHEY, CDR2 SVGAGI.

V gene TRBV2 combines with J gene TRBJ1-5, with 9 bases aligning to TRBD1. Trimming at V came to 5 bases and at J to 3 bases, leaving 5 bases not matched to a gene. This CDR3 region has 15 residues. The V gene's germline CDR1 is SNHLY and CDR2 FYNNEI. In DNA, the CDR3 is TGTGCCAGCAGTAACAGGGGGCAGAACAATCAGCCCCAGCATTTT. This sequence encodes CASSNRGQNNQPQHF. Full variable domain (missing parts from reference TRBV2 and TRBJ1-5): EPEVTQTPSHQVTQMGQEVILRCVPISNHLYFYWYRQILGQKVEFLVSFYNNEISEKSEIFDDQFSVERPDGSNFTLKIRSTKLEDSAMYFCASSNRGQNNQPQHFGDGTRLSIL.

The CDR3: CASSLGEGHEQFF. Written as DNA, the CDR3 is TGTGCCAGCAGCTTAGGAGAGGGCCATGAGCAGTTCTTC. The genes are TRBV11-3 and TRBJ2-1, with D possibly being TRBD2 (5 bases). Trimming removed 1 base from V and 8 bases from J, with 9 bases in between. The CDR3 contains 13 residues. CDR1 and CDR2 (germline): SGHNT, YENEEA.

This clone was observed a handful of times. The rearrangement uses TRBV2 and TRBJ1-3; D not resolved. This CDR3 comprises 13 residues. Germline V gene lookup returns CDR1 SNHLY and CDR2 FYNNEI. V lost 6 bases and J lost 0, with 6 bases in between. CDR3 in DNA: TGTGCCAGCAGGACTTCCTCTGGAAACACCATATATTTT. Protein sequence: CASRTSSGNTIYF.

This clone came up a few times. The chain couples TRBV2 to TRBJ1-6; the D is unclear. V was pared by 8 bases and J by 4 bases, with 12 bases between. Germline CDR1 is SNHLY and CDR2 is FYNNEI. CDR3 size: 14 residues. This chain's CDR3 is CASGSGKYNSPLHF. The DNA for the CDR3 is TGTGCCAGCGGGTCGGGGAAATATAATTCACCCCTCCACTTT.

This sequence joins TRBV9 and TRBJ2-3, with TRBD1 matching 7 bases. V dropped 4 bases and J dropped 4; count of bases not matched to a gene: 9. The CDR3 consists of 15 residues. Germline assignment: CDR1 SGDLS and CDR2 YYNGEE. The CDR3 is CASSTRQGMSDTQYF. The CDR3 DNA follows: TGTGCCAGCAGCACCCGACAGGGTATGTCAGATACGCAGTATTTT.

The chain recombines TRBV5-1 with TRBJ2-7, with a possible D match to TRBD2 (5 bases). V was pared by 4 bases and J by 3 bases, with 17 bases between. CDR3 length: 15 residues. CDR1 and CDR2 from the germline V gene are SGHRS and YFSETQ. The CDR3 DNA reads TGCGCCAGCAGCCCCCGGGGAAGGGCGGACTACGAGCAGTACTTC. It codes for CASSPRGRADYEQYF.

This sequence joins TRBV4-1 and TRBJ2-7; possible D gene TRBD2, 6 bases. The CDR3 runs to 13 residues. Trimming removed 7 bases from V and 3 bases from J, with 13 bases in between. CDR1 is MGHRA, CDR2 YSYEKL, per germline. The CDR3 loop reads CASKGGVDYEQYF. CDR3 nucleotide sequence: TGCGCCAGCAAAGGCGGGGTCGACTACGAGCAGTACTTC.

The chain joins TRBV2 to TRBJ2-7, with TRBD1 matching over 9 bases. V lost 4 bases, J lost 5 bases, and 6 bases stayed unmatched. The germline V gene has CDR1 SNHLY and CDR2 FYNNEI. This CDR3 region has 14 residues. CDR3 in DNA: TGTGCCAGCAGTGTCCCGGGACAGGGACACGAGCAGTACTTC. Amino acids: CASSVPGQGHEQYF.

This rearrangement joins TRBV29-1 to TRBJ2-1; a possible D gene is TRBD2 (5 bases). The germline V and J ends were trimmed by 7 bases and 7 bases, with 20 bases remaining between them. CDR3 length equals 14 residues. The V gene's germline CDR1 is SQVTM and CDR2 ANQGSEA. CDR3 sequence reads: CSAKVPGIGNEQFF. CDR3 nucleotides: TGCAGCGCCAAAGTTCCGGGAATAGGGAATGAGCAGTTCTTC.

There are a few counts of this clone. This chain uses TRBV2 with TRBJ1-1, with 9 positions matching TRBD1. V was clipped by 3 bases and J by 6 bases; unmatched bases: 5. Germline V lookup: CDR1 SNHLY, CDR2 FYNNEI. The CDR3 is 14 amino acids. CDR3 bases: TGTGCCAGCAGTGAGGACAGGGGAGGGTCTGAAGCTTTCTTT. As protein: CASSEDRGGSEAFF.